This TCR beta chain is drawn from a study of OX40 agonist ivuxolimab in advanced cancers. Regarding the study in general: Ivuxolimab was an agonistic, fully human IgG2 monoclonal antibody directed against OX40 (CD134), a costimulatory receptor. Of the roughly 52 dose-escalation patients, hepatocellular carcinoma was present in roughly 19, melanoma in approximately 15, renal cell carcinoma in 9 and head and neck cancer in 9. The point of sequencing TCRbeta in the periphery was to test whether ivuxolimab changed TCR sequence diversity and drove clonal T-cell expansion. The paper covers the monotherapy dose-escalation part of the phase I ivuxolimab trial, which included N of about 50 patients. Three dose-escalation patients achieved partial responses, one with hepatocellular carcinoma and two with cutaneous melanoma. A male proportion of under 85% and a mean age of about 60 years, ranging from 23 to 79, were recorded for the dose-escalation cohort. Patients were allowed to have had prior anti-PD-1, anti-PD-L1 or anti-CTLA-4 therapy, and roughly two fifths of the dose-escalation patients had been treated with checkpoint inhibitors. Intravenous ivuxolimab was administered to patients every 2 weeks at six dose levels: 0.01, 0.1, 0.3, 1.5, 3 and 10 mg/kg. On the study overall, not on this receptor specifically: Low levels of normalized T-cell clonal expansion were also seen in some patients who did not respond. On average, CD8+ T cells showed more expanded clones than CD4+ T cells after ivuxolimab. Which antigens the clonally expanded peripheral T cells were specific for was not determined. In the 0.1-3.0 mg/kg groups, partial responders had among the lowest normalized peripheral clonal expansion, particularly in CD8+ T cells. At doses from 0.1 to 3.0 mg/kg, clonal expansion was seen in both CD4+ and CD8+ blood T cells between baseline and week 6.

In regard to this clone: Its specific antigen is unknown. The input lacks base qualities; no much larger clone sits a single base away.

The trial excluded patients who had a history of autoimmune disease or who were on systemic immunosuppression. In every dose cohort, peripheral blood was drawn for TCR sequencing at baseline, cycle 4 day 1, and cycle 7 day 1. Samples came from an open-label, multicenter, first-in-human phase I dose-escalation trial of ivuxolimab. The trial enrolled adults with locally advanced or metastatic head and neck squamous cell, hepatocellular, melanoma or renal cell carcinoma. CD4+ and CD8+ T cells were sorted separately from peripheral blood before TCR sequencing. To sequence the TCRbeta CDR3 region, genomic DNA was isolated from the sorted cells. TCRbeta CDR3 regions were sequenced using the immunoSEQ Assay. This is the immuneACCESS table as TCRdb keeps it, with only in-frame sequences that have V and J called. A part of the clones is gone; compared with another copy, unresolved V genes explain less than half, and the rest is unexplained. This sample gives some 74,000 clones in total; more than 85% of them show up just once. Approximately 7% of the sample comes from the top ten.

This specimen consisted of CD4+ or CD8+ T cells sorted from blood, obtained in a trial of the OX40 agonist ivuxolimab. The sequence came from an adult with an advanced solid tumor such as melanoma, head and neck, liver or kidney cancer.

The nucleotide sequence reads TGTGCCAGCAGTGTTATTAGCGCGAACACCGGGGAGCTGTTTTTT. It is translated as CASSVISANTGELFF. The chain employs TRBV2 and TRBJ2-2, and perhaps TRBD2 as D gene, on 5 matching bases. The CDR3 goes from the cysteine to the phenylalanine over 15 residues. Solely the CDR3 DNA is kept, with 45 bases framed from the first base. As encoded in the germline V gene, CDR1 is SNHLY while CDR2 is FYNNEI. V loses 4 bases, J loses 0 bases, and the germline ends lie 9 bases apart.